This record concerns one T cell receptor beta chain sequence. Its antigen remains unidentified. The sample is drawn from a study of T-cell reconstitution after alpha-beta-depleted transplantation in children. General observations from the study: Several patients had high TCRbeta diversity at day 60; it came from surviving recipient T cells and thymic progenitors. The origin of alpha-beta T cells about two months after transplant was reportedly several hundred expanded graft clones. Among T cells one year after transplant, newly produced cells accounted for most counts and diversity.

Unique molecular identifiers were used to barcode this TCRbeta library. TCRdb processed the PCR reads anew with MiXCR; each CDR3 protein has one entry. The table has 60,000 to 85,000 distinct CDR3 sequences, 15% to 20% seen once. The CDR3 is 14 amino acids. With 8 bases removed from V and 1 base from J, the gap between germline ends came to 13 bases. This clonotype was obtained from a male patient between 2 and 10 years old who had a stem cell transplant for acute lymphoblastic leukemia, so the T cells may come from the graft donor. The V call is TRBV12-3 or TRBV12-4, the J call TRBJ2-3, with D perhaps assigned TRBD1 or TRBD2 (5 bases each). Sequencing used PBMCs, mostly from graft donor cells, obtained 360 days after TCRalphabeta/CD19-depleted stem cell transplant. DNA for the CDR3: TGTGCCAGCGGGACCGGGCCACGCACAGATACGCAGTATTTT. Protein sequence: CASGTGPRTDTQYF.